A single sample is the source of the 13 T cell receptor beta chains below, sequenced in a study of blood T cell repertoires in COVID-19. TCRdb keeps only in-frame clones here, not all; method: immunoSEQ multiplex PCR. In the table there are around 23,000 clones, 65% to 80% of which are singletons. The sample taken for sequencing was peripheral blood. Receptors were obtained from a man in his fifties with COVID-19, enrolled during active disease.

The J gene is TRBJ1-4, the V gene TRBV7-8; D remains unclear. V gave up 3 bases and J gave up 0 bases, with 8 bases separating them. Looked up from germline, CDR1 is SGHVS and CDR2 is FQNEAQ. The CDR3 is 15 amino acids. CDR3 sequence: CASSFRGATNEKLFF. CDR3 DNA: TGTGCCAGCAGCTTTCGCGGCGCAACTAATGAAAAACTGTTTTTT.

Only a few counts were recorded for this clone. The chain joins TRBV7-3 to TRBJ2-2, with TRBD1 as a possible D gene (7 bases). The germline V gene encodes CDR1 SGHTA and CDR2 FQGTGA. The CDR3 consists of 14 residues. Trimming removed 5 bases at V and 6 bases at J, with 13 bases between. CDR3: CASSETGEAGELFF. CDR3 nucleotides: TGTGCCAGCAGCGAAACAGGGGAGGCCGGGGAGCTGTTTTTT.

The gene calls are TRBV7-3 and TRBJ1-4; 7 positions agree with TRBD1. The germline V gene encodes CDR1 SGHTA and CDR2 FQGTGA. V lost 1 base to trimming and J lost 8 bases; unmatched junction nucleotides: 7. The CDR3 is 15 amino acids. In DNA form, the CDR3 reads TGTGCCAGCAGCTTAAAAGGGGGCTCAGGGGAAAAACTGTTTTTT. Its translation: CASSLKGGSGEKLFF.

This clone was observed a few times. The J gene is TRBJ2-3, the V gene TRBV13, with 8 nucleotides matching TRBD2. J was trimmed by 1 base and V by 5 bases; bases with no gene match: 5. Germline values: CDR1 PRHDT, CDR2 FYEKMQ (reference sequence). There are 15 residues in the CDR3. CDR3 coding DNA: TGTGCCAGCAGCATTAGCGGGGAAGGCACAGATACGCAGTATTTT. This codes for CASSISGEGTDTQYF.

The CDR3 protein is CASSFGVAGENNEQFF. CDR3 DNA sequence: TGTGCCAGCAGTTTCGGGGTAGCGGGAGAGAACAATGAGCAGTTCTTC. The V call is TRBV28, the J call TRBJ2-1; the match to TRBD2 covers 9 bases. The germline V gene has CDR1 MDHEN and CDR2 SYDVKM. V lost 3 bases, J lost 5 bases, and 8 bases stayed unmatched. The length of the CDR3 is 16 residues.

J is TRBJ1-6 and V is TRBV19; D perhaps matches TRBD1 (6 bases). This CDR3 comprises 16 residues. Germline CDR1 and CDR2: LNHDA and SQIVND (reference sequence). Trimming pared 7 bases from V and 0 bases from J, leaving 13 bases between. The CDR3 DNA follows: TGTGCCAGTACCGCCCAGGGGTTCTCCTATAATTCACCCCTCCACTTT. The encoded protein is CASTAQGFSYNSPLHF.

This clone was seen more than once but under ten times. The rearrangement uses TRBV9 and TRBJ1-1, with a possible D match to TRBD1 (6 bases). Trimming took off 0 bases at V and 5 bases at J, with 8 bases between the two ends. This CDR3 is 13 amino acids long. Germline CDR1 SGDLS, CDR2 YYNGEE. CDR3 residues: CASSVGTGTEAFF. DNA for the CDR3: TGTGCCAGCAGCGTAGGAACAGGGACTGAAGCTTTCTTT.

This chain uses TRBV5-4 with TRBJ2-5; TRBD2 might be the D (7 bases). This CDR3 has 15 amino acids. From germline, CDR1 is SGHNT and CDR2 YYREEE (reference sequence). V was clipped by 2 bases and J by 5 bases, with 16 bases between them. The CDR3 region is CASSFRGGRGETQYF. CDR3 nucleotides: TGTGCCAGCAGCTTTAGGGGGGGCAGAGGGGAGACCCAGTACTTC.

The V gene is TRBV5-1, the J gene TRBJ1-1; unclear D gene. The CDR3 spans 13 residues. Germline V lookup: CDR1 SGHRS, CDR2 YFSETQ. V was cut by 1 base and J by 1 base, with 5 bases left in between. The CDR3 region is CASSLQENTEAFF. Written as DNA, the CDR3 is TGCGCCAGCAGCTTGCAGGAGAACACTGAAGCTTTCTTT.

The table lists this clone with a few counts. The V and J genes are TRBV4-1 and TRBJ1-2, with TRBD1 as a possible D gene (6 bases). CDR3 length: 12 amino acids. V was clipped by 6 bases and J by 2 bases, with 7 bases between them. Per the germline V gene, CDR1 is MGHRA and CDR2 is YSYEKL. DNA for the CDR3: TGCGCCAGCAGACAGGGAAACTATGGCTACACCTTC. It encodes CASRQGNYGYTF.

The rearrangement uses TRBV28 and TRBJ1-4; TRBD1 aligns across 10 bases. Per germline, CDR1 MDHEN and CDR2 SYDVKM. With 5 bases clipped from V and 8 bases from J, the junction kept 5 bases outside the gene matches. The CDR3 length is 14 residues. In DNA, the CDR3 is TGTGCCAGCAGTGGGAGGACAGGGGGAGAAAAACTGTTTTTT. It codes for CASSGRTGGEKLFF.

The DNA for the CDR3 is TGTGCCAGCAGCCGGGAATTGCGCGGCTACACCTTC. Its translation: CASSRELRGYTF. The V gene is TRBV2, the J gene TRBJ1-2; unclear D gene. The V gene lost 6 bases and the J gene lost 8 bases, with 13 bases spanning the gap. Germline lookup yields CDR1 SNHLY and CDR2 FYNNEI. The CDR3 has 12 amino acids.

The chain links TRBV2 to TRBJ2-7; TRBD1 agrees at 7 bases. Germline CDR1 and CDR2: SNHLY and FYNNEI. V dropped 4 bases and J dropped 6; count of bases not matched to a gene: 12. CDR3 size: 15 residues. DNA for the CDR3: TGTGCCAGCAGTGGGGGGACAGCCTCGCCTCTCGAGCAGTACTTC. It codes for CASSGGTASPLEQYF.